Described below is a single TCR beta chain sequence and its context. These data come from a study of shared clonotypes between healthy human individuals. Across the whole study: Each donor's CD8 memory used one plate, CD8 naive two, each CD4 subset three.

V lost 0 bases to trimming and J lost 1 base, with 0 bases between them. CDR3 length: 13 residues. CDR1 and CDR2 from the germline V gene are ENHRY and SYGVKD. Assay used: immunoSEQ multiplex PCR; TCRdb lists only in-frame clones, some missing. The table shows some 900,000 clones, with more than 75% occurring only once. The source is a man between 18 and 29 years old in good health. This sequence joins TRBV10-3 and TRBJ2-2, with no clear D. Sequenced: memory CD4+ T cells sorted from blood. Subset described: CD45RA-negative fraction. The CDR3 region is CAISESNTGELFF. CDR3 nucleotides: TGTGCCATCAGTGAGTCGAACACCGGGGAGCTGTTTTTT.